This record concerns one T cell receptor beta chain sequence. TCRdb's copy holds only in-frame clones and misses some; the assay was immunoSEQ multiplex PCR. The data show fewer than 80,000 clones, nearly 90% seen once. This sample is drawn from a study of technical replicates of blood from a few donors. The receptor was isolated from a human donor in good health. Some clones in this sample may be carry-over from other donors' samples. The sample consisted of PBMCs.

The CDR3 region has the DNA TGTGCCAGCAGCCAAGCCAGCGGGAGCGGTACAGATACGCAGTATTTT. Its protein is CASSQASGSGTDTQYF. The chain employs TRBV4-2 and TRBJ2-3; 8 bases fit TRBD2. This CDR3 contains 16 residues. With V trimmed by 1 base and J by 3 bases, 6 bases remained unmatched. CDR1 is LGHNA, CDR2 YNFKEQ, per germline.